This T cell receptor (beta chain) was profiled in a study of blood T cell repertoires in COVID-19. Across the whole study: The cDNA or gDNA used as material had been derived from T cells, B-cell-depleted T cells, or PBMCs.

Followed longitudinally, the Seattle patients had been enrolled during active infection. The CDR3 length is 15 residues. Germline CDR1 SEHNR, CDR2 FQNEAQ (reference sequence). Trimming took 1 base from V and 2 from J, leaving 9 bases between them. Generated by immunoSEQ multiplex PCR, the TCRdb table keeps only in-frame clones and is missing some. The sample has about 130,000 clones, 70% to 80% seen once; the top ten hold 4.5% to 5%. The sequenced sample consisted of peripheral blood. The chain employs TRBV7-9 and TRBJ2-1; tentatively, D is TRBD1 (5 bases). The clonotype comes from a woman in her 70s with COVID-19, enrolled during active disease. The CDR3, as DNA: TGTGCCAGCAGCTTAGAAGGGGAAGCCTACAATGAGCAGTTCTTC. Its protein is CASSLEGEAYNEQFF.